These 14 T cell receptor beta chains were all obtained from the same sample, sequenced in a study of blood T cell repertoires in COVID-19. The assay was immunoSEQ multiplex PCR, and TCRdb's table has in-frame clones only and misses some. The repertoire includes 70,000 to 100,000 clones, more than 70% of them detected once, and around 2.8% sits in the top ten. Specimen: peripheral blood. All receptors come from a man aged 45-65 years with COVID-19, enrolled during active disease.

The CDR3 DNA follows: TGTGCCAGCAGCTATGCCGGGACTAGCGGGGGGCCGGGAAATGAGCAGTTCTTC. Residues: CASSYAGTSGGPGNEQFF. The V call is TRBV11-3, the J call TRBJ2-1, with 15 bases that match TRBD2. The J segment lost 7 bases and the V segment lost 4 bases, leaving 11 bases of the junction unmatched. Germline assignment: CDR1 SGHNT and CDR2 YENEEA. The CDR3 is 18 amino acids.

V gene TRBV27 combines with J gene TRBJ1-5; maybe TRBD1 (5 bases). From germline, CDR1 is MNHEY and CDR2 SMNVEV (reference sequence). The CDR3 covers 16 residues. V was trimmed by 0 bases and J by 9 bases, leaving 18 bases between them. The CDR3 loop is CASSLSGGRMGTPQHF. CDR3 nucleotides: TGTGCCAGCAGTTTATCTGGGGGGAGGATGGGTACGCCCCAGCATTTT.

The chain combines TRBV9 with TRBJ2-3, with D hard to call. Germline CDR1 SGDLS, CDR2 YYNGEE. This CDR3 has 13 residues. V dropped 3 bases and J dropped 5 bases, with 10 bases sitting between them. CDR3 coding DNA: TGTGCCAGCAGCGCCTCCCAGAAAGATACGCAGTATTTT. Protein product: CASSASQKDTQYF. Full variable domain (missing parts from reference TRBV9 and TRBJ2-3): DSGVTQTPKHLITATGQRVTLRCSPRSGDLSVYWYQQSLDQGLQFLIQYYNGEERAKGNILERFSAQQFPDLHSELNLSSLELGDSALYFCASSASQKDTQYFGPGTRLTVL.

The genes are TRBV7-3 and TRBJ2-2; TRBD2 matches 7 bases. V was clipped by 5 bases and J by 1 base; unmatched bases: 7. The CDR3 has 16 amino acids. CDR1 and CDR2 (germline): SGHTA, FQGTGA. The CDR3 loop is CASSDGGRGNTGELFF. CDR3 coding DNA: TGTGCCAGCAGCGACGGTGGGAGGGGGAACACCGGGGAGCTGTTTTTT.

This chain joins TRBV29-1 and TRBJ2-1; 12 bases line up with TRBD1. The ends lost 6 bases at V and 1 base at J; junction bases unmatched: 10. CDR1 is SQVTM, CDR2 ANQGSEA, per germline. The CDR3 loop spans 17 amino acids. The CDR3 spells CSVRDRGRGQSYNEQFF. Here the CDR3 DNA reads TGCAGCGTAAGGGACAGGGGGCGCGGACAATCCTACAATGAGCAGTTCTTC.

The CDR3 is CASSPRGTPNSPLHF. CDR3 DNA sequence: TGTGCCAGCAGCCCGCGGGGAACCCCTAATTCACCCCTCCACTTT. The V gene is TRBV7-2, the J gene TRBJ1-6; D not resolved. V lost 5 bases and J lost 6, with 14 bases in between. The germline CDR1 and CDR2 sequences are SGHTA and FQGNSA. CDR3 length: 15 amino acids.

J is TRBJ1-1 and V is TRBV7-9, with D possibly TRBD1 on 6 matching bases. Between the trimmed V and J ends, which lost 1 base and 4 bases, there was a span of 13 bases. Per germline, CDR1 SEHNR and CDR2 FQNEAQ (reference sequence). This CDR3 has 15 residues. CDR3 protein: CASSLGGGAITEAFF. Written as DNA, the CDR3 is TGTGCCAGCAGCTTAGGAGGGGGGGCAATCACTGAAGCTTTCTTT.

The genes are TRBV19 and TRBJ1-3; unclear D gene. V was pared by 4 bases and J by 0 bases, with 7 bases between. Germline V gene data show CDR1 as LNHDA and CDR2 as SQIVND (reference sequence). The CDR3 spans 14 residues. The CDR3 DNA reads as TGTGCCAGTAGTAGAGGGCGCTCTGGAAACACCATATATTTT. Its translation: CASSRGRSGNTIYF.

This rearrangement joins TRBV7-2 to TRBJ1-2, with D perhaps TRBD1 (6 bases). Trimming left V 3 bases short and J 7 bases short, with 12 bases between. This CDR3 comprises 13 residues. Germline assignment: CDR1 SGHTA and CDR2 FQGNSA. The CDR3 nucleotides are TGTGCCAGCAGCTTGGGAGGGGGAGGTGGCTACACCTTC. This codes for CASSLGGGGGYTF.

The CDR3 protein is CASSFTGPHSTDTQYF. CDR3 sequence (DNA): TGCGCCAGCAGCTTTACAGGGCCGCATAGCACAGATACGCAGTATTTT. This chain links TRBV5-1 with TRBJ2-3; D is perhaps TRBD1 (6 bases). This CDR3 is 16 amino acids long. The germline V gene has CDR1 SGHRS and CDR2 YFSETQ. Trimming removed 2 bases at V and 0 bases at J, with 13 bases between.

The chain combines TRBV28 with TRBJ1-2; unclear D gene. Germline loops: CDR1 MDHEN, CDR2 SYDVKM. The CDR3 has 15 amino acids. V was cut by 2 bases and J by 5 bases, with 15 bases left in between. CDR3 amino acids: CASSLNDGSPYGYTF. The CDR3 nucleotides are TGTGCCAGCAGTTTAAACGATGGGAGCCCGTATGGCTACACCTTC.

The CDR3 here is CASSHPGLSSYNEQFF. DNA of the CDR3: TGCGCCAGCAGCCATCCCGGACTAAGCTCCTACAATGAGCAGTTCTTC. This rearrangement joins TRBV10-2 to TRBJ2-1; tentative D call: TRBD2 (6 bases). V was clipped by 6 bases and J by 0 bases, with 15 bases between them. Germline V CDR1 and CDR2: WSHSY, SAAADI. This CDR3 has 16 amino acids.

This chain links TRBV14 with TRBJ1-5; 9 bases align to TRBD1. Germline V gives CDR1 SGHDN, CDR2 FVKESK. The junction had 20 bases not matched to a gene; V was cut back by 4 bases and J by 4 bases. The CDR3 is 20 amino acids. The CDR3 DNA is TGTGCCAGCAGCCCGGGACAGGGATCCATCTCTTTGTTGGGTAATCAGCCCCAGCATTTT. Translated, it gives CASSPGQGSISLLGNQPQHF.

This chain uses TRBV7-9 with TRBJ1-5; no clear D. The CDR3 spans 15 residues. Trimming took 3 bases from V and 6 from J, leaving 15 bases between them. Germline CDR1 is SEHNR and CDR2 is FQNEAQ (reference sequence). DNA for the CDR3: TGTGCCAGCAGCTTCGGTCCGGGGATTGCTCAGCCCCAGCATTTT. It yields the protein CASSFGPGIAQPQHF.